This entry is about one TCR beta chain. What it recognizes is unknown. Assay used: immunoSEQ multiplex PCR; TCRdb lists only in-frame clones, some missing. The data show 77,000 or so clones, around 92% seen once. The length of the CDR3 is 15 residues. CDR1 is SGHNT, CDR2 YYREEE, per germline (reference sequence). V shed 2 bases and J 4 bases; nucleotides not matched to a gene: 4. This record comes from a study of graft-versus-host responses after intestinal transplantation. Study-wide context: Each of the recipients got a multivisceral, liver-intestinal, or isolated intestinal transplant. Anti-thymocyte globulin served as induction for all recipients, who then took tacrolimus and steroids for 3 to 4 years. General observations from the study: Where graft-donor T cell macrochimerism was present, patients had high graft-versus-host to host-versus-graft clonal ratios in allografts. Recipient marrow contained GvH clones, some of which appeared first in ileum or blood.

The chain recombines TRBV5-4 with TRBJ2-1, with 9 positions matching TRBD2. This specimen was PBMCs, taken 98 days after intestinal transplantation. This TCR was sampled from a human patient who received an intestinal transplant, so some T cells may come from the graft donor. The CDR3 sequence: CASSFGGGAYNEQFF. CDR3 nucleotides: TGTGCCAGCAGCTTCGGCGGGGGGGCTTACAATGAGCAGTTCTTC.